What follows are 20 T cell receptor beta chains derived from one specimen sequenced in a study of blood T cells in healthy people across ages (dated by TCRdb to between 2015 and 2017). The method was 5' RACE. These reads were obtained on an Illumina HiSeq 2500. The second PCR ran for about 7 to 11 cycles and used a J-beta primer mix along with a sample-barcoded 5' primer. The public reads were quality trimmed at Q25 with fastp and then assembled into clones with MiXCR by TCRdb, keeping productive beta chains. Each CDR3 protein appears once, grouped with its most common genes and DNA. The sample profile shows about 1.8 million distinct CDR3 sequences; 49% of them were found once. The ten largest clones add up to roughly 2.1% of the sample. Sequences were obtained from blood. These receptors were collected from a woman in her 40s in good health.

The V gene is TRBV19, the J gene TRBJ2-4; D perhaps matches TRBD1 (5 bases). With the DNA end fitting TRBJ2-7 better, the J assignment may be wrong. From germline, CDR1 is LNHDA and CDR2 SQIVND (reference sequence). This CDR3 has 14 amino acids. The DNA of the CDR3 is TGTGCCAGTACGTCAGGGTCCTTCTCCTACGAGCAGTACTTC. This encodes CASTSGSFSYEQYF.

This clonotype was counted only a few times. The CDR3 reads CASSVGTSGGNEQYF. The CDR3 DNA reads TGTGCCAGCAGCGTAGGGACTAGCGGGGGGAATGAGCAGTACTTC. The rearrangement links TRBV9 to TRBJ2-7; 14 positions agree with TRBD2. This CDR3 contains 15 residues. From germline, CDR1 is SGDLS and CDR2 YYNGEE. The V and J ends lost 0 bases and 7 bases, in that order; junction bases with no gene match: 3.

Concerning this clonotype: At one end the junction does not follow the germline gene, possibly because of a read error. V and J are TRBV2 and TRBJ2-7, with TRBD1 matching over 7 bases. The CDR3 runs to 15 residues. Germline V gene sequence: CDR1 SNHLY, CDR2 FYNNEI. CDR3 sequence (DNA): TGTACCAGCAGTGGGGACAGCATGCACCTCTACGAGCAGTACTTC. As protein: CTSSGDSMHLYEQYF.

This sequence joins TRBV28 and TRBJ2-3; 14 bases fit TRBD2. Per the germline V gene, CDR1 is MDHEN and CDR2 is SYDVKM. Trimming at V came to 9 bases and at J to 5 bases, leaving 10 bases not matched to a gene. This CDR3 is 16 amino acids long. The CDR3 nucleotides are TGTGCCAGTCTGACTAGCGGGGGGGCAAGTAAAGATACGCAGTATTTT. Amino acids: CASLTSGGASKDTQYF. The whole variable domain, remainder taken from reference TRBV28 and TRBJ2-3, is DVKVTQSSRYLVKRTGEKVFLECVQDMDHENMFWYRQDPGLGLRLIYFSYDVKMKEKGDIPEGYSVSREKKERFSLILESASTNQTSMYLCASLTSGGASKDTQYFGPGTRLTVL.

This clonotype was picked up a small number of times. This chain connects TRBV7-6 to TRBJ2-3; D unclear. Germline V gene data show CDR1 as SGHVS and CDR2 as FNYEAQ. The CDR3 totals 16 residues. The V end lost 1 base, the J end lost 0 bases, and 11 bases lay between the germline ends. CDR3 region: CASSLGYSPSTDTQYF. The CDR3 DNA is TGTGCCAGCAGCTTAGGGTACAGTCCTAGCACAGATACGCAGTATTTT.

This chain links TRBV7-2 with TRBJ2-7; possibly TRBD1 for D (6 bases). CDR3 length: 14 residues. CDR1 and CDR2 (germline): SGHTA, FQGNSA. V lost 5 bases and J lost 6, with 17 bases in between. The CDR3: CASSGDTTPCEQYF. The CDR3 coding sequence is TGTGCCAGCAGCGGGGACACCACTCCCTGCGAGCAGTACTTC.

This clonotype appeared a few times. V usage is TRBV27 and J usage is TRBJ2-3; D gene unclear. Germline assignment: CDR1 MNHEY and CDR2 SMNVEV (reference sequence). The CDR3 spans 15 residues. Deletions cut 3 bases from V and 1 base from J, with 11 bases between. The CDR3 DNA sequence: TGTGCCAGCAGTTTGTTCGACTCCCGCACAGATACGCAGTATTTT. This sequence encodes CASSLFDSRTDTQYF.

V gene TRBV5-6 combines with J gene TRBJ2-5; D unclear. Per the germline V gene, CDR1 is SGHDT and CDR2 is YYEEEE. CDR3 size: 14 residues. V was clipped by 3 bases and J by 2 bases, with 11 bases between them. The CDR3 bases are TGTGCCAGCAGCTGGGTCTGGGAACAAGAGACCCAGTACTTC. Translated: CASSWVWEQETQYF.

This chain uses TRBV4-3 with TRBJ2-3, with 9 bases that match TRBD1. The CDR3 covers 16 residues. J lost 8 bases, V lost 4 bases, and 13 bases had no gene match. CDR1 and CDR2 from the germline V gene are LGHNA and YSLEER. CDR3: CASSLSRQGVRGTQYF. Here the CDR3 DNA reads TGCGCCAGCAGCCTGTCGAGACAGGGGGTACGAGGTACGCAGTATTTT.

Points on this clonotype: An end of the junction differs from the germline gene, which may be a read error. Here the CDR3 reads CTSSQDQGLLYNEQYF. CDR3 DNA sequence: TGTACCAGCAGCCAAGATCAGGGACTTCTCTACAATGAGCAGTACTTC. The V gene is TRBV14, the J gene TRBJ2-5; D perhaps matches TRBD2 (6 bases). This CDR3 has 16 residues. Per germline, CDR1 SGHDN and CDR2 FVKESK.

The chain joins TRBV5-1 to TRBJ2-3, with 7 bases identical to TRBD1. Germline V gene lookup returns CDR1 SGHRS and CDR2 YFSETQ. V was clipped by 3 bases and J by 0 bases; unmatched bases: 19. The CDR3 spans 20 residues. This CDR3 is CASSSTPDRVIPSSTDTQYF. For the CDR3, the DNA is TGCGCCAGCAGCTCGACCCCTGACAGGGTAATCCCCTCTAGCACAGATACGCAGTATTTT.

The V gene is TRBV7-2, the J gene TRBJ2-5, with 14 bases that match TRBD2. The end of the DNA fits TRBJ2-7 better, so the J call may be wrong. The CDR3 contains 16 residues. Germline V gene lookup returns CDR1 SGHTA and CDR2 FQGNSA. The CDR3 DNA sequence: TGTGCCAGCAGCTTATTAGGGACTAGCGGGGGCCACGAGCAGTACTTC. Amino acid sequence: CASSLLGTSGGHEQYF.

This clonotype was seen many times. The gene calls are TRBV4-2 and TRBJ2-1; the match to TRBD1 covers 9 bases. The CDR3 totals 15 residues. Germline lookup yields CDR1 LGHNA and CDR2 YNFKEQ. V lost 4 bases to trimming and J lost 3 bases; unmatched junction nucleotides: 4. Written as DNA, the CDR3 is TGTGCCAGCAGCCCTCGGACAGGGGACTACAATGAGCAGTTCTTC. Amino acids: CASSPRTGDYNEQFF.

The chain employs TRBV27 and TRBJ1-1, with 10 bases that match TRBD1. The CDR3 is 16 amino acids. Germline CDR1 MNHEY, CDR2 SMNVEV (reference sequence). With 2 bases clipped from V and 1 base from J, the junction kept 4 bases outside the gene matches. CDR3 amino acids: CASSLGRQGANTEAFF. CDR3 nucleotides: TGTGCCAGCAGTTTAGGGAGACAGGGGGCGAACACTGAAGCTTTCTTT.

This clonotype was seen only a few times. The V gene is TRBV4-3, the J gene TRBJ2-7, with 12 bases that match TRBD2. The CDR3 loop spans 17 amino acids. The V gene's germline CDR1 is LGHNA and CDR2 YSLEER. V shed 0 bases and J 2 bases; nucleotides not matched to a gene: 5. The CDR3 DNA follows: TGCGCCAGCAGCCAAGACGCACTAGCGGGGGGCCCCTACGAGCAGTACTTC. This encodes CASSQDALAGGPYEQYF.

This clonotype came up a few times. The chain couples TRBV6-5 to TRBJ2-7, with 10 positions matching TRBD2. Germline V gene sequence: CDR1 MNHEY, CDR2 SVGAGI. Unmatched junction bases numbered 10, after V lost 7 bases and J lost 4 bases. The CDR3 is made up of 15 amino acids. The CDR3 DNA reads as TGTGCCAGCACTCTCGCTAGCGGGGGAAGGTACGAGCAGTACTTC. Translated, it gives CASTLASGGRYEQYF.

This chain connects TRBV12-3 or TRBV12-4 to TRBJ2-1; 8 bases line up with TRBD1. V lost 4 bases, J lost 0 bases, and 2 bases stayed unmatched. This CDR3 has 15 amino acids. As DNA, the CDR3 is TGTGCCAGCAGTTATCAGGGGGCCTCCTACAATGAGCAGTTCTTC. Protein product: CASSYQGASYNEQFF.

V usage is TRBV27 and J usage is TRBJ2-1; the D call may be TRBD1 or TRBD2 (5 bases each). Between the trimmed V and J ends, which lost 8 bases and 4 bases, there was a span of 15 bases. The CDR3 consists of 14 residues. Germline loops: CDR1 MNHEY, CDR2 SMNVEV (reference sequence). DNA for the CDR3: TGTGCCAGCGGTCCGGGACCCACTTACAATGAGCAGTTCTTC. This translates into CASGPGPTYNEQFF.

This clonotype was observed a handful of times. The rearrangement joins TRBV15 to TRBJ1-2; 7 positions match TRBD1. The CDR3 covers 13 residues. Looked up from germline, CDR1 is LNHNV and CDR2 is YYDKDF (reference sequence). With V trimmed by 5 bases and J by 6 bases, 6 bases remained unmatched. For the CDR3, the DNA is TGTGCCACCAGCTCACCAGGGGGGGATGGCTACACCTTC. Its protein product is CATSSPGGDGYTF.

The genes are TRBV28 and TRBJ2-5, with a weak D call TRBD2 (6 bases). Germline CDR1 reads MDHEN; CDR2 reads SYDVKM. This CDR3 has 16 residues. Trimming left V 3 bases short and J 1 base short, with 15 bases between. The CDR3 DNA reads TGTGCCAGCAGTTTTCCCCCCCGGGGGTCCCAAGAGACCCAGTACTTC. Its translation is CASSFPPRGSQETQYF. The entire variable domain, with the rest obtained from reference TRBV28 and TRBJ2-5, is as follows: DVKVTQSSRYLVKRTGEKVFLECVQDMDHENMFWYRQDPGLGLRLIYFSYDVKMKEKGDIPEGYSVSREKKERFSLILESASTNQTSMYLCASSFPPRGSQETQYFGPGTRLLVL.